What follows are 12 T cell receptor beta chains derived from one specimen sequenced in a study of blood T cells in healthy people across ages (dated by TCRdb to between 2014 and 2016). Library method: 5' RACE. These reads were obtained on an Illumina HiSeq 2500. A second PCR of about 6 to 12 cycles was performed with a sample-barcoded 5' primer and a J-beta primer mix. TCRdb reanalyzed the raw reads on its own, using fastp at Q25 for trimming and MiXCR for clone calling, and kept in-frame beta chains. Entries that share a CDR3 protein sequence are merged under the most common genes and DNA. A total of more than 1.4 million distinct CDR3 sequences appear in this sample, about 43% of them only once. The ten largest account for roughly 7.9% of the sample. Source material: blood. These receptors originate from a woman between 18 and 29 years old in good health.

The V and J genes are TRBV9 and TRBJ2-2, with a tentative D call TRBD1 (5 bases). Trimming left V 3 bases short and J 7 bases short, with 22 bases between. CDR3 size: 17 residues. CDR1 and CDR2 from the germline V gene are SGDLS and YYNGEE. CDR3 coding DNA: TGTGCCAGCAGCGCACAACTACAGGAGCGTATCGGCGGGGAGCTGTTTTTT. Amino acids: CASSAQLQERIGGELFF.

This clonotype was detected only once. V gene TRBV5-5 combines with J gene TRBJ2-5; D possibly corresponds to TRBD1 (6 bases). Trimming took 4 bases from V and 11 from J, leaving 24 bases between them. Germline loops: CDR1 SGHKS, CDR2 YYEKEE (reference sequence). CDR3 length equals 15 residues. The CDR3 reads CASSPDQGIAREQYF. The CDR3 DNA reads TGTGCCAGCAGCCCCGACCAGGGGATCGCTAGGGAGCAGTACTTC.

The chain has TRBV9 and TRBJ2-1; 7 positions match TRBD1. CDR3 size: 15 residues. V was clipped by 0 bases and J by 6 bases; unmatched bases: 6. Germline CDR1 SGDLS, CDR2 YYNGEE. The CDR3 DNA sequence: TGTGCCAGCAGCGTAGGCCCCCAGGGGGTCAATGAGCAGTTCTTC. This gives the protein CASSVGPQGVNEQFF.

This sequence joins TRBV12-3 or TRBV12-4 and TRBJ2-1, with TRBD2 matching 7 bases. The CDR3 spans 13 residues. The ends lost 5 bases at V and 15 bases at J; junction bases unmatched: 13. CDR3 sequence: CASSVGVGGWWFF. CDR3 coding DNA: TGTGCCAGCAGTGTTGGGGTGGGGGGGTGGTGGTTCTTC.

V and J are TRBV20-1 and TRBJ2-1, with 10 bases fitting TRBD1. V was pared by 0 bases and J by 3 bases, with 2 bases of the junction left unmatched. Per the germline V gene, CDR1 is DFQATT and CDR2 is SNEGSKA (reference sequence). The CDR3 totals 15 residues. This chain's CDR3 is CSARDRDRGYNEQFF. CDR3 bases: TGCAGTGCTAGAGATCGGGACAGGGGCTACAATGAGCAGTTCTTC.

The chain recombines TRBV10-3 with TRBJ2-4; 7 bases match TRBD1. Germline V gene lookup returns CDR1 ENHRY and CDR2 SYGVKD. This CDR3 is 16 amino acids long. With V trimmed by 3 bases and J by 13 bases, 18 bases remained unmatched. CDR3 residues: CAISDPGQSSYNEQYF. The CDR3 bases are TGTGCCATCAGTGACCCGGGACAGAGCTCCTACAATGAGCAGTACTTC.

This chain connects TRBV7-2 to TRBJ2-3, with 10 positions matching TRBD1. The germline V gene encodes CDR1 SGHTA and CDR2 FQGNSA. V dropped 8 bases and J dropped 4; count of bases not matched to a gene: 15. This CDR3 is built from 17 residues. The CDR3 nucleotides are TGTGCCAGCGACTCAGTGGGACAGGGGAAGGGCGCAGATACGCAGTATTTT. Protein sequence: CASDSVGQGKGADTQYF.

The chain carries TRBV9 and TRBJ2-5; 7 bases line up with TRBD1. Germline V gives CDR1 SGDLS, CDR2 YYNGEE. CDR3 length: 14 residues. The J segment lost 5 bases and the V segment lost 3 bases, leaving 7 bases of the junction unmatched. The CDR3 protein is CASSGVGQMETQYF. The CDR3 DNA reads as TGTGCCAGCAGCGGGGTGGGACAGATGGAGACCCAGTACTTC.

This clonotype was observed a single time. V gene TRBV7-2 combines with J gene TRBJ2-3; 8 positions agree with TRBD1. In germline, CDR1 is SGHTA, CDR2 FQGNSA. The CDR3 is 15 amino acids. V lost 6 bases, J lost 6 bases, and 11 bases stayed unmatched. The CDR3 DNA follows: TGTGCCAGCAGGGGAAGGGCAGGGGGCGGGGATACGCAGTATTTT. This translates into CASRGRAGGGDTQYF.

This clonotype showed up just a few times. The rearrangement links TRBV20-1 to TRBJ2-5; D gene uncertain. The closer fit of TRBJ2-7 to the DNA end suggests the J call may be wrong. The V gene's germline CDR1 is DFQATT and CDR2 SNEGSKA (reference sequence). The CDR3 extends over 13 amino acids. In nucleotides, the CDR3 is TGCAGTGCTAGAGATTGGGCCTCCGGCGAGCAGTACTTC. This codes for CSARDWASGEQYF.

There are a few counts of this clonotype. The chain links TRBV6-5 to TRBJ2-1; 7 nucleotides agree with TRBD2. There are 12 residues in the CDR3. Germline CDR1 and CDR2: MNHEY and SVGAGI. V gave up 5 bases and J gave up 8 bases; unmatched junction bases: 3. The CDR3: CASSRTRDEQFF. For the CDR3, the DNA is TGTGCCAGCAGTAGGACTAGGGATGAGCAGTTCTTC.

The V gene is TRBV3-1, the J gene TRBJ2-2; 8 bases fit TRBD2. The V gene's germline CDR1 is LGHDT and CDR2 YNNKEL (reference sequence). The CDR3 extends over 16 amino acids. The V and J ends lost 1 base and 4 bases, in that order; junction bases with no gene match: 5. CDR3 coding DNA: TGTGCCAGCAGCCAAGGGAGCGGGAGTGGCACCGGGGAGCTGTTTTTT. Its translation is CASSQGSGSGTGELFF.